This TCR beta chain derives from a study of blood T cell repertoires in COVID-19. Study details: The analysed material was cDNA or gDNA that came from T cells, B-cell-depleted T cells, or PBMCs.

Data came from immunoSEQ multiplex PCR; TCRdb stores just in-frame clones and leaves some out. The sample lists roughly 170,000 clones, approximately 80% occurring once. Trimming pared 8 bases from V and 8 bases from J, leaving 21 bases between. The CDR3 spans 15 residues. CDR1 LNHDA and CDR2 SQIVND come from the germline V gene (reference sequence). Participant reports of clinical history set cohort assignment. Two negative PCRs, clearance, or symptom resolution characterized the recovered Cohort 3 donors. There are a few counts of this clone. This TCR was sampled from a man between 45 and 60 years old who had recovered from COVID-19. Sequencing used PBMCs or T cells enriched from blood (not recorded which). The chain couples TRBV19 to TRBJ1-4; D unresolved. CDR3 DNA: TGTGCCAGTGCTCCCTTGACCCGCGGTCAGGAAAAACTGTTTTTT. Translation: CASAPLTRGQEKLFF.